These T cell receptor beta chains were read from a single sample in a study of T cells in Graves' hyperthyroidism and ophthalmopathy. Using its own MiXCR run on the multiplex PCR reads, TCRdb lists one record per CDR3 protein. The sample carries roughly 740,000 distinct CDR3 sequences, roughly 15% recorded once. Sequencing used blood. All receptors come from a man younger than 35 with Graves' hyperthyroidism. Both conserved end residues are part of each CDR3. D genes are given only for firm matches. Clone size is not always given. Where it is, it says once, few, many or a class for expanded clones.

V	D	J	size	CDR3	DNA
TRBV2	NA	TRBJ1-1	many	CASSAVHQSTEAFF	TGTGCCAGCTCGGCAGTTCATCAAAGCACTGAAGCTTTCTTT
TRBV28	NA	TRBJ1-2	NA	CASSPDKAGILWGYTF	TGTGCCAGCAGTCCTGACAAAGCCGGAATACTATGGGGCTACACCTTC
TRBV12-5	NA	TRBJ1-2	NA	CASGRGGHGYTF	TGTGCTAGTGGCCGCGGAGGCCATGGCTACACCTTC
TRBV2	NA	TRBJ2-1	few	CASIYYGEQFF	TGTGCCAGCATTTACTACGGGGAGCAGTTCTTC
TRBV20-1	NA	TRBJ2-7	NA	CSARFSYEQYF	TGCAGTGCGAGGTTTTCCTACGAGCAGTACTTC
TRBV2	NA	TRBJ1-5	many	CASSDRGVYSNQPQHF	TGTGCCAGCAGTGACAGGGGAGTTTATAGCAATCAGCCCCAGCATTTT
TRBV12-3/TRBV12-4	TRBD1	TRBJ2-6	few	CASSPGTGLFSGANVLTF	TGTGCCAGCAGTCCCGGGACAGGGCTTTTCTCCGGGGCCAACGTCCTGACTTTC
TRBV6-2/TRBV6-3	TRBD1	TRBJ1-5	NA	CASSRQGINQPQHF	TGTGCCAGCAGTCGACAGGGAATTAATCAGCCCCAGCATTTT
TRBV7-2	TRBD2	TRBJ2-1	many	CASSRRTSGPFPEEQFF	TGTGCCAGCAGCCGGCGGACTAGCGGGCCCTTCCCGGAGGAGCAGTTCTTC
TRBV20-1	NA	TRBJ1-1	many	CSASLDSNTEAFF	TGCAGTGCTAGTTTGGACTCAAACACTGAAGCTTTCTTT